These 18 T cell receptor beta chains were all obtained from the same sample, sequenced in a study of cytomegalovirus exposure and HLA in healthy donors. The data were produced by immunoSEQ multiplex PCR, yet TCRdb's version contains in-frame clones alone and is incomplete. The sample has over 120,000 clones, roughly nine tenths seen once. Sample: PBMCs. Receptors were obtained from a woman aged 18-29 years in good health and CMV-seropositive.

CDR3 nucleotide sequence: TGTGCCATCAGGGGGACAGGGGCCACTGAAGCTTTCTTT. The encoded protein is CAIRGTGATEAFF. V usage is TRBV10-3 and J usage is TRBJ1-1, with 10 positions matching TRBD1. J gave up 4 bases and V 6 bases, and 2 bases lay outside the gene matches. This CDR3 is built from 13 residues. Per the germline V gene, CDR1 is ENHRY and CDR2 is SYGVKD.

The chain carries TRBV6-4 and TRBJ1-1; 8 bases map to TRBD1. Germline V gene lookup returns CDR1 MRHNA and CDR2 SNTAGT. The junction had 13 bases not matched to a gene; V was cut back by 2 bases and J by 5 bases. The CDR3 is made up of 17 amino acids. The CDR3, as DNA: TGTGCCAGCAGTGACGAGGGGGCAGGGGGCAGGGTAACTGAAGCTTTCTTT. It translates to CASSDEGAGGRVTEAFF.

This clone has more than one count but fewer than ten. This chain links TRBV7-8 with TRBJ1-5; D call uncertain. With 5 bases removed from V and 0 bases from J, the gap between germline ends came to 8 bases. Germline V gives CDR1 SGHVS, CDR2 FQNEAQ. The CDR3 runs 14 residues. Here the CDR3 DNA reads TGTGCCAGCAGCCGAGGAGATAGCAATCAGCCCCAGCATTTT. Translating it yields CASSRGDSNQPQHF.

In this sample, this clone turned up a few times. The chain carries TRBV5-6 and TRBJ1-4; no reliable D call. This CDR3 contains 14 residues. Germline loops: CDR1 SGHDT, CDR2 YYEEEE. Trimming left V 4 bases short and J 8 bases short, with 15 bases between. The DNA for the CDR3 is TGTGCCAGCAGCCTGAGTCGGGGAGGGGAAAAACTGTTTTTT. Encoded protein: CASSLSRGGEKLFF.

This chain uses TRBV11-2 with TRBJ2-7, with a tentative D call TRBD1 (6 bases). CDR1 is SGHAT and CDR2 is FQNNGV in the germline V gene. The CDR3 is 18 amino acids. Trimming left V 5 bases short and J 4 bases short, with 27 bases between. CDR3 residues: CASSLRWARGSFWYEQYF. DNA of the CDR3: TGTGCCAGCAGCCTCCGCTGGGCCAGGGGAAGTTTTTGGTACGAGCAGTACTTC.

V gene TRBV2 combines with J gene TRBJ1-1; D gene unclear. The V and J ends lost 3 bases and 8 bases respectively, with 13 bases between them. The germline CDR1 and CDR2 sequences are SNHLY and FYNNEI. This CDR3 contains 13 residues. The CDR3, as DNA: TGTGCCAGCAGTGACGGGATGGCACCCGAAGCTTTCTTT. Translating gives CASSDGMAPEAFF.

The rearrangement uses TRBV1 and TRBJ1-2; the listed D gene, TRBD1, was not tested against the DNA. TRBV1 corresponds to a pseudogene. This CDR3 contains 15 residues. CDR3 loop: CTSSQGTDIHGGYTF. DNA for the CDR3: TGCACCAGCAGCCAAGGTACTGACATTCATGGGGGCTACACCTTC.

The count of this clone is one. The chain is built from TRBV19 and TRBJ2-3; TRBD1 aligns across 10 bases. V gave up 3 bases and J gave up 6 bases; unmatched junction bases: 9. The germline V gene encodes CDR1 LNHDA and CDR2 SQIVND (reference sequence). The CDR3 runs to 16 residues. The CDR3: CASSILLGQGTDTQYF. The CDR3 region has the DNA TGTGCCAGTAGTATTCTATTGGGACAGGGGACCGATACGCAGTATTTT.

On this clone: At the DNA level, this CDR3 is encoded by other sequences in the same sample as well. The chain has TRBV27 and TRBJ2-7; 9 bases agree with TRBD1. V lost 6 bases, J lost 4 bases, and 1 base stayed unmatched. Germline CDR1 is MNHEY and CDR2 is SMNVEV (reference sequence). This CDR3 is built from 12 residues. CDR3 sequence reads: CASRGQGYEQYF. The CDR3 DNA follows: TGTGCCAGCAGGGGACAGGGTTACGAGCAGTACTTC.

The chain carries TRBV19 and TRBJ1-1; no clear D gene. Germline V CDR1 and CDR2: LNHDA, SQIVND (reference sequence). The V gene lost 4 bases and the J gene lost 2 bases, with 8 bases spanning the gap. The CDR3 contains 13 residues. As DNA, the CDR3 is TGTGCCAGTAGTACTGTACTAAACACTGAAGCTTTCTTT. Amino acid sequence: CASSTVLNTEAFF.

The genes are TRBV5-1 and TRBJ2-1, with 8 bases fitting TRBD2. The CDR3 totals 14 residues. From germline, CDR1 is SGHRS and CDR2 YFSETQ. The junction had 4 bases not matched to a gene; V was cut back by 3 bases and J by 5 bases. Here the CDR3 reads CASSSGTSHNEQFF. For the CDR3, the DNA is TGCGCCAGCAGCTCCGGGACTAGTCACAATGAGCAGTTCTTC.

The chain is built from TRBV27 and TRBJ2-7; tentatively, D is TRBD1 (5 bases). V lost 7 bases, J lost 0 bases, and 25 bases lay in between. The CDR3 extends over 18 amino acids. Germline V gene sequence: CDR1 MNHEY, CDR2 SMNVEV (reference sequence). The CDR3, as DNA: TGTGCCAGCACCCCGGTTCCCCCCTTTTTGGGGCCCTCCTACGAGCAGTACTTC. Amino acid sequence: CASTPVPPFLGPSYEQYF.

The genes are TRBV7-9 and TRBJ1-2; D gene ambiguous. Germline CDR1 is SEHNR and CDR2 is FQNEAQ (reference sequence). The CDR3 has 11 amino acids. With 8 bases removed from V and 4 bases from J, the gap between germline ends came to 8 bases. For the CDR3, the DNA is TGTGCCAGCGGGGAGAGCTATGGCTACACCTTC. Translated, it gives CASGESYGYTF.

V and J are TRBV6-4 and TRBJ1-2; D is possibly TRBD1 (6 bases). Germline lookup yields CDR1 MRHNA and CDR2 SNTAGT. Trimming left V 3 bases short and J 4 bases short, with 9 bases between. This CDR3 contains 13 residues. The CDR3 sequence is CASSEQGGYGYTF. CDR3 bases: TGTGCCAGCAGTGAACAGGGCGGCTATGGCTACACCTTC.

The chain links TRBV5-4 to TRBJ1-2; the D gene is possibly TRBD1 (5 bases). The CDR3 consists of 13 residues. The V end was cut by 5 bases, the J end by 4 bases, with 12 bases between. Germline lookup yields CDR1 SGHNT and CDR2 YYREEE (reference sequence). DNA for the CDR3: TGTGCCAGCAGAGTGCAGGGCTCCTATGGCTACACCTTC. It codes for CASRVQGSYGYTF.

The chain combines TRBV2 with TRBJ2-2; D call uncertain. The V gene lost 6 bases and the J gene lost 2 bases, with 4 bases spanning the gap. This CDR3 has 12 residues. The germline V gene encodes CDR1 SNHLY and CDR2 FYNNEI. CDR3 in amino acids: CASRTNTGELFF. In nucleotides, the CDR3 is TGTGCCAGCAGGACTAACACCGGGGAGCTGTTTTTT.

This chain links TRBV6-5 with TRBJ2-3; D possibly corresponds to TRBD2 (6 bases). The CDR3 consists of 14 residues. V was trimmed by 4 bases and J by 6 bases, leaving 14 bases between them. In germline, CDR1 is MNHEY, CDR2 SVGAGI. For the CDR3, the DNA is TGTGCCAGCAGTTTATGGGGGGTTTGGGATACGCAGTATTTT. Amino acids: CASSLWGVWDTQYF.

The chain links TRBV25-1 to TRBJ2-7; possibly TRBD1 for D (5 bases). The CDR3 runs 12 residues. Germline V gives CDR1 MGHDK, CDR2 SYGVNS. V shed 4 bases and J shed 3 bases, with 7 bases lying between them. The CDR3: CASSGGSYEQYF. The CDR3 nucleotides are TGTGCCAGCAGTGGGGGCAGCTACGAGCAGTACTTC.